This T cell receptor beta chain is drawn from a study of cytomegalovirus exposure and HLA in healthy donors. Overall study context: Genotyping of roughly 400 donors showed that 65% to 90% belonged to the Caucasian-associated ancestry cluster.

Both 60 Vbeta primers and 13 Jbeta primers went into the PCR. Produced via immunoSEQ multiplex PCR; TCRdb's table is partial and in-frame only. The sample records about 110,000 clones, about 76% being singletons. Deletions cut 3 bases from V and 7 bases from J, with 9 bases between. CDR1 is SEHNR, CDR2 FQNEAQ, per germline (reference sequence). This CDR3 has 12 residues. Worth noting for this clone: Other DNA sequences in this sample translate to the same CDR3.

The chain uses TRBV7-9 and TRBJ1-2; a possible D gene is TRBD1 (5 bases). The clonotype originates from a man in his thirties or forties in good health and CMV-seropositive. Sequencing input: PBMCs. CDR3 DNA: TGTGCCAGCAGCTTGCAGCAGGGTGGCTACACCTTC. Translation: CASSLQQGGYTF.